The next 6 T cell receptor beta chains were all read from a single sample in a study of CD8+CD57+ T cells in acquired aplastic anemia. Patients who underwent sequencing had shown CD8+CD57+ cell expansion by flow cytometry. For CDR3 and TCR beta VDJ profiling, genomic DNA was the template used. TCRdb re-derived calls from the reads in MiXCR, one entry per CDR3 protein. The top ten clones hold 65% of a sample with roughly 100,000 distinct CDR3 sequences, around 70% of them seen once. Sequencing was carried out using sorted CD4+, CD8+, or CD8+CD57+ T cells (not recorded which) from PBMCs. All receptors derive from a human donor with aplastic anemia.

V is TRBV10-1 and J is TRBJ2-7, with D possibly called TRBD1 or TRBD2 (5 bases each). This CDR3 has 14 amino acids. V lost 5 bases, J lost 3 bases, and 14 bases lay in between. Germline CDR1 is WNHNN and CDR2 is SYGVQD (reference sequence). CDR3 region: CASSYTGPNYEQYF. The CDR3 coding sequence is TGCGCCAGCAGTTACACGGGACCCAACTACGAGCAGTACTTC.

The chain combines TRBV20-1 with TRBJ2-5, with TRBD2 matching over 8 bases. The CDR3 is 17 residues long. Trimming at V came to 0 bases and at J to 1 base, leaving 10 bases not matched to a gene. Germline CDR1 reads DFQATT; CDR2 reads SNEGSKA (reference sequence). The CDR3 reads CSARDPGGAIAQETQYF. Written as DNA, the CDR3 is TGCAGTGCTAGAGACCCCGGGGGGGCGATTGCCCAAGAGACCCAGTACTTC.

This clonotype appeared a single time. This sequence joins TRBV5-1 and TRBJ1-6, with 8 bases aligning to TRBD1. V lost 4 bases to trimming and J lost 0 bases; unmatched junction nucleotides: 12. CDR1 is SGHRS and CDR2 is YFSETQ in the germline V gene. CDR3 length: 19 amino acids. In DNA form, the CDR3 reads TGCGCCAGCAGCAGAACGGGACAGGACTTCAGCTCCTATAATTCACCCCTCCACTTT. This codes for CASSRTGQDFSSYNSPLHF.

The genes are TRBV2 and TRBJ2-7; D call uncertain. The CDR3 has 13 amino acids. Per the germline V gene, CDR1 is SNHLY and CDR2 is FYNNEI. V lost 6 bases and J 7 bases, leaving 16 bases between the germline ends. The CDR3 DNA reads as TGTGCCAGCAGCGAACGCGCGGCCCGGGAGCAGTACTTC. Translation: CASSERAAREQYF.

The chain recombines TRBV15 with TRBJ1-1, with a weak D call TRBD1 (5 bases). The V end lost 0 bases, the J end lost 11 bases, and 16 bases lay between the germline ends. The CDR3 sequence is 14 residues long. From germline, CDR1 is LNHNV and CDR2 YYDKDF (reference sequence). DNA of the CDR3: TGTGCCACCAGCAGAGATACTGGGGGAAGGAAGGCTTTCTTT. Its translation: CATSRDTGGRKAFF.

The CDR3 DNA is TGTGCCAGCAGGATCCGGGACGAGCGAGATACGCAGTATTTT. Its translation: CASRIRDERDTQYF. The rearrangement links TRBV6-1 to TRBJ2-3; D tentatively fits TRBD1 or TRBD2 (5 bases each). Per the germline V gene, CDR1 is MNHNS and CDR2 is SASEGT. CDR3 length: 14 amino acids. V lost 6 bases and J lost 5, with 15 bases in between.